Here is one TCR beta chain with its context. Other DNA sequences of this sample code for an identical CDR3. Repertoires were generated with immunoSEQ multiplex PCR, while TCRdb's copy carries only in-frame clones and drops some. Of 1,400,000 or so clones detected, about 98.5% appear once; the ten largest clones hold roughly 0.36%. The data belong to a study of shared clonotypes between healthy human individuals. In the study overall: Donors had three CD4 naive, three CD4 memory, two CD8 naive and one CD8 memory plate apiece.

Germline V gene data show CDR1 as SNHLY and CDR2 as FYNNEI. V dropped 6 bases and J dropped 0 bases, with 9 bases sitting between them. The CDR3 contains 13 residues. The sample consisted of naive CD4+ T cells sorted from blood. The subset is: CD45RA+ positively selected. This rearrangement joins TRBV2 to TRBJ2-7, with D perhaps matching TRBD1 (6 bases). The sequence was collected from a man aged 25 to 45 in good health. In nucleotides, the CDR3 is TGTGCCAGCAGGACGGACAGCTCCTACGAGCAGTACTTC. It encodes CASRTDSSYEQYF.